The 2 T cell receptor beta chains below all came from one sample that was sequenced in a study of vaccination effects on CD4 cells after COVID-19. The repertoire was sequenced with immunoSEQ multiplex PCR; TCRdb's copy has only in-frame clones and lacks some. The sample has 65,000 to 80,000 clones, approximately 77% seen once. What these receptors recognize is not known. It was after 10 days of culture that CD4+ T cells were isolated. The sample was CD4+ T cells from PBMCs cultured without peptide, taken before COVID-19 vaccination. Source of these receptors: a human donor who received a COVID-19 vaccine.

The rearrangement links TRBV7-2 to TRBJ2-7, with no clear D. Germline CDR1 is SGHTA and CDR2 is FQGNSA. V lost 7 bases, J lost 7 bases, and 29 bases lay in between. The CDR3 runs to 17 residues. The CDR3 protein is CASNPSERPGRLREQYV. As DNA, the CDR3 is TGTGCCAGCAACCCGTCCGAGAGGCCGGGTCGGTTGAGGGAGCAGTACGTC.

V usage is TRBV6-5 and J usage is TRBJ2-7, with 7 nucleotides matching TRBD1. V trimming: 5 bases; J trimming: 2 bases; junction bases outside the gene matches: 9. CDR3 length: 15 residues. Germline assignment: CDR1 MNHEY and CDR2 SVGAGI. The CDR3: CASSRDRAKTYEQYV. The DNA of the CDR3 is TGTGCCAGCAGTCGAGACAGGGCGAAAACCTACGAGCAGTACGTC.